This T cell receptor beta chain was sequenced during a study of blood T cell repertoires in COVID-19. In the authors' methods: Counts of nucleated cells, estimated from reference gene primer amplification, were obtained. Here immunoSEQ multiplex PCR was the method, and the copy in TCRdb shows in-frame clones only, minus some. V, J and clone size were drawn from that table, and D and trimming were deduced from the DNA. This sample has fewer than 50,000 clones, with 70% to 80% found just once. This CDR3 is 15 amino acids long. With V trimmed by 4 bases and J by 4 bases, 10 bases remained unmatched. Germline-derived CDR1 and CDR2 are MGHRA and YSYEKL.

The sequence derives from a man aged 65-85 years with acute or convalescent COVID-19. J is TRBJ2-7 and V is TRBV4-1; 7 positions agree with TRBD1. The sample taken for sequencing was peripheral blood. This chain's CDR3 is CASSRGQAITYEQYF. In DNA form, the CDR3 reads TGCGCCAGCAGCCGCGGACAGGCGATAACTTACGAGCAGTACTTC.